This T cell receptor beta chain emerged from a study of blood T cell repertoires in COVID-19. In the study overall: Acute and convalescent COVID-19 samples came from the United States, Italy and Spain. The analysed material was cDNA or gDNA that came from T cells, B-cell-depleted T cells, or PBMCs.

How the authors handled the data: It was from reference gene primer amplification that nucleated cell counts were estimated. TCRdb keeps only in-frame clones here, not all; method: immunoSEQ multiplex PCR. From that table come the V and J calls and clone size; the DNA was used to work out D and trimming. The sample records about 34,000 clones, 70% to 80% being singletons. The ends lost 8 bases at V and 1 base at J; junction bases unmatched: 18. The CDR3 runs 18 residues. The genes are TRBV6-7 and TRBJ2-5, with 8 nucleotides matching TRBD1. TRBV6-7 is treated as an ORF (open reading frame) with a function not yet certain. The sequence was collected from a human donor in a cohort sampled during active COVID-19. Sequenced: peripheral blood. The CDR3 here is CASLVWTGISKVQETQYF. The CDR3 bases are TGTGCCAGCCTTGTATGGACAGGGATCTCAAAGGTCCAAGAGACCCAGTACTTC.